The source of this T cell receptor beta chain is a study of blood T cell repertoires in COVID-19. About the study: Acute-phase and convalescent COVID-19 samples originated in the United States, Italy and Spain. PBMCs, B-cell-depleted T cells, or T cells provided the cDNA or gDNA that made up the material.

Study processing details: Quantification of nucleated cells was approximated via reference gene primer amplification. TCRdb's table, derived via immunoSEQ multiplex PCR, lists solely in-frame clones and lacks some. The D gene and trimming were derived from the DNA, and the V and J assignments and clone size from that table. Counted here are 70,000 to 95,000 clones, 80% to 95% occurring once; the ten biggest clones make up roughly 5.9%. Sample: peripheral blood. The clonotype comes from a woman aged 55-69 years with active COVID-19.

The CDR3 DNA follows: TGTGCCAGCTTGACTACAGGGGGTGAAGCTTTCTTT. This encodes CASLTTGGEAFF. The chain is built from TRBV19 and TRBJ1-1, with TRBD1 identical over 8 bases. The germline V gene encodes CDR1 LNHDA and CDR2 SQIVND (reference sequence). The CDR3 loop spans 12 amino acids. With 9 bases clipped from V and 7 bases from J, the junction kept 7 bases outside the gene matches.